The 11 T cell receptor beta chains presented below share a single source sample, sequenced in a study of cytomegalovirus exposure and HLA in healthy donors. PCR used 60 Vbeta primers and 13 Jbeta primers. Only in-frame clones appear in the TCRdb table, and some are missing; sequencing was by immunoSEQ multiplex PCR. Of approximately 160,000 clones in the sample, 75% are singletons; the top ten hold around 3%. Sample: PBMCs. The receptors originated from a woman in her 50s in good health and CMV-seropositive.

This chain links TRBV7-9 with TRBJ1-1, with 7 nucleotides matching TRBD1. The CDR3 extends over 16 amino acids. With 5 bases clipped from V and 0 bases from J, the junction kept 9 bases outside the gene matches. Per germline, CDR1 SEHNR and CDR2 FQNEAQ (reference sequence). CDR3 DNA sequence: TGTGCCAGCAGCCTAAGCGGACAGGTCTTGAACACTGAAGCTTTCTTT. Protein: CASSLSGQVLNTEAFF.

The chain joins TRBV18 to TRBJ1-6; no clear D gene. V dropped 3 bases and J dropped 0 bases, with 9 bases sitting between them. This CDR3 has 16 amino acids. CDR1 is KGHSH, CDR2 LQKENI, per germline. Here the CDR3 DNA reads TGTGCCAGCTCACCGAGTAGGAGCTCCTATAATTCACCCCTCCACTTT. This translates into CASSPSRSSYNSPLHF.

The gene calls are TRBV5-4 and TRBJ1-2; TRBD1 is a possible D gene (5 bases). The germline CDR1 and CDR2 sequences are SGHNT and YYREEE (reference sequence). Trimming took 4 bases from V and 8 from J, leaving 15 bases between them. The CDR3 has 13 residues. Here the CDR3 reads CASSLWEGFGYTF. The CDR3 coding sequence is TGTGCCAGCAGCCTCTGGGAGGGGTTCGGCTACACCTTC.

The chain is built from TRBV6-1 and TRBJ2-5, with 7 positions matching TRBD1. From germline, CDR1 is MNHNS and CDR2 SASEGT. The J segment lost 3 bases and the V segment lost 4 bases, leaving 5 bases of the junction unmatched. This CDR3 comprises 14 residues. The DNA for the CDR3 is TGTGCCAGCAGTGGACAGGGATCCGAAGAGACCCAGTACTTC. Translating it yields CASSGQGSEETQYF.

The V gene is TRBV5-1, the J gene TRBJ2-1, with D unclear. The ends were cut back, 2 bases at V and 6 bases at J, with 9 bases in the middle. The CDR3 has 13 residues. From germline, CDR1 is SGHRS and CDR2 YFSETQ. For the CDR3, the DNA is TGCGCCAGCAGCTTTGGTGGCGGCAATGAGCAGTTCTTC. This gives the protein CASSFGGGNEQFF.

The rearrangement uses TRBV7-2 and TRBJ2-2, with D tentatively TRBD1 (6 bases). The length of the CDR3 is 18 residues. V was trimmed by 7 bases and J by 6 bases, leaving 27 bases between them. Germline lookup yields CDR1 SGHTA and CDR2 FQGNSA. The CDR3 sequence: CASTIKKGGRVRAGELFF. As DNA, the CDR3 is TGTGCCAGCACCATCAAAAAAGGGGGTCGTGTACGTGCCGGGGAGCTGTTTTTT.

The CDR3 sequence: CASTPWYLGTGGENTEAFF. CDR3 bases: TGCGCCAGCACCCCCTGGTACCTCGGGACAGGGGGCGAGAACACTGAAGCTTTCTTT. The chain joins TRBV5-1 to TRBJ1-1; 12 nucleotides line up with TRBD1. The CDR3 covers 19 residues. J lost 1 base, V lost 6 bases, and 16 bases had no gene match. The germline gives CDR1 SGHRS, CDR2 YFSETQ.

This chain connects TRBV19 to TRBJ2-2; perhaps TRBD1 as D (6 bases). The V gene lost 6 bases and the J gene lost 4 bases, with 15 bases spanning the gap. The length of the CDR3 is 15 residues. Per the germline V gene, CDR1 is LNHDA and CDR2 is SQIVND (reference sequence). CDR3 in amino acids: CASSLQGFGTGELFF. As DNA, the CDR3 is TGTGCCAGTAGCCTTCAGGGGTTCGGCACCGGGGAGCTGTTTTTT.

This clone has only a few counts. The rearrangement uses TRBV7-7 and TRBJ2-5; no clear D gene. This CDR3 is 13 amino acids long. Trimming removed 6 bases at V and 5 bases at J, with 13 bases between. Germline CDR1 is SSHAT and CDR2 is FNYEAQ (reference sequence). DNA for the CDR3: TGTGCCAGCAGAGCGACCGGTGGGGAGACCCAGTACTTC. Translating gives CASRATGGETQYF.

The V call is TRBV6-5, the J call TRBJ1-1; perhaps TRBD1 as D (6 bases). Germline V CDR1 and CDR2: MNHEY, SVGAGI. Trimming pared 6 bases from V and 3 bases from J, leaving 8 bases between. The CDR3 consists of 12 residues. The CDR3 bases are TGTGCCAGCAGACAGGGTCACACTGAAGCTTTCTTT. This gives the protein CASRQGHTEAFF.

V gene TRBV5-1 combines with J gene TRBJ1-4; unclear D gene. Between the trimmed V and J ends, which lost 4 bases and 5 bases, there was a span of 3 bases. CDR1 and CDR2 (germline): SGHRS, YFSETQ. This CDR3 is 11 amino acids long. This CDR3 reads CASSENEKLFF. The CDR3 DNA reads TGCGCCAGCAGCGAGAATGAAAAACTGTTTTTT.